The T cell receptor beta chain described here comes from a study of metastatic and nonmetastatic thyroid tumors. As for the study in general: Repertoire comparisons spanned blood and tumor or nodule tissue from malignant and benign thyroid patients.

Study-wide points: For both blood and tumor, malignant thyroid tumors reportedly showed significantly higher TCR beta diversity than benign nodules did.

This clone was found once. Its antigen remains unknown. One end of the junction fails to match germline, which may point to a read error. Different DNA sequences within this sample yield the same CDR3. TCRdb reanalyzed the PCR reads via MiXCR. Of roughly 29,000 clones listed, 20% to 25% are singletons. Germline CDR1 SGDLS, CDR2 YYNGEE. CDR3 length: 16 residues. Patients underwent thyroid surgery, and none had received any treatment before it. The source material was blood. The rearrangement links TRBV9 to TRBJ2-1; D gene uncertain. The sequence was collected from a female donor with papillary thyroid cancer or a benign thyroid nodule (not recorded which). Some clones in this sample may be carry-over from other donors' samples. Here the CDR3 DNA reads TGTGCCAGCAGCGTAGCAGTTGGCGGCTCCGACAATGAGCAGTTCTTC. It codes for CASSVAVGGSDNEQFF.